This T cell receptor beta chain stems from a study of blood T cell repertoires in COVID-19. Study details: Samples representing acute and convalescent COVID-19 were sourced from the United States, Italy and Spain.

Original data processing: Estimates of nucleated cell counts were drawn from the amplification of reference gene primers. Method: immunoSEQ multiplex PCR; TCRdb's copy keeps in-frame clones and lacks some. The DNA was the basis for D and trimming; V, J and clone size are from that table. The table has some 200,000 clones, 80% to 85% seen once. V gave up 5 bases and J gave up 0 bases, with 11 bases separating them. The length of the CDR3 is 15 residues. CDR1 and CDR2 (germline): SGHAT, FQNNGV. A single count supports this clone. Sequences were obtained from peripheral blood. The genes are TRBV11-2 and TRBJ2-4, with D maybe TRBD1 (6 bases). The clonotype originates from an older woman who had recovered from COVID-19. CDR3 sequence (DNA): TGTGCCAGCAGCACAGGGCCGCTAGCCAAAAACATTCAGTACTTC. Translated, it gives CASSTGPLAKNIQYF.